This T cell receptor (delta chain) was found in a study of DNA immune sequencing with unique molecular identifiers (dated by TCRdb to 2020 to 2022). As for the study more broadly: gammadelta T cells were enriched from buffy coats using immunomagnetic cell separation, and their genomic DNA was sequenced. Fluorescence-activated cell sorting was used to enrich gammadelta T cells from the PBMC of 10 or so healthy individuals. The method was validated on synthetic reference molecules and on blood samples from healthy individuals. An ultrasensitive DNA-based TRD repertoire sequencing method using PCR-introduced unique molecular identifiers was developed and validated in the study. Healthy individuals were used as donors, and sorted peripheral blood gammadelta T cells were profiled from nine to eleven of these donors. In the comparison of enriched versus non-enriched samples, about 100 ng of enriched gammadelta T-cell DNA and roughly 1 ug of non-enriched PBMC DNA were sequenced.

General conclusions and limits of the study: Novel TRD sequences not targeted by the primers cannot be detected by the primer-based approach. Variation in TRD repertoire diversity was observed between healthy donors, with several donors found to be highly oligoclonal, in that the top 5 clonotypes exceeded half of productive molecules.

Receptor amplification or capture employed multiplex PCR. A 32-plex assay, with primers for all 8 TRDV and 4 TRDJ genes spanning the CDR3, was used to amplify the genomic DNA. During 3 cycles of barcoding PCR, a 12-nucleotide UMI was attached, and a second PCR using Illumina adapter primers followed. AMPure XP beads were used for library purification, and library quality was checked on a Fragment Analyzer with the HS NGS Fragment kit. The sequencing was run with an Illumina MiniSeq mid-output kit, including 20% PhiX, and 150 cycles of paired-end reads. Concerning the study's data processing: MIGEC version 1.2.9 was used to process the reads, grouping the reads by UMI and building error-corrected consensus sequences. Post-processing used modified VDJtools version 1.2.1 scripts and the tcR R package. For TCRdb, the public reads were processed anew by CATT, and duplicate DNA sequences were folded into one row. The V and J calls and clone size are TCRdb's, not the authors'. The sample table shows 4,500 to 6,000 delta-chain clones, and approximately 12% are seen once. Roughly 50% of the sample is held by the ten biggest clonotypes.

In this sample, this clone turned up a few times. Its target antigen remains unknown. For this DNA, TCRdb reports the protein of a much larger clone, which diverges at residue 5, most likely from a read error; the protein presented here is translated directly from the DNA. The clonotype was recovered from a human donor in good health. The specimen was gamma-delta T cells enriched from blood buffy coat, or unenriched PBMCs (not recorded which).

The sequenced DNA: TGTGCCTGTGACTCGTCCGATCGGAAGTACACCGATAAACTCATCTTT. This translates into CACDSSDRKYTDKLIF. The receptor chain draws on TRDV2 and TRDJ1; there is no confident call for the D gene. V and J are truncated by 3 bases and 0 bases respectively, leaving an intervening sequence of 16 bases. CDR1 GEAIGNYY and CDR2 EKD were looked up in the germline V gene. The CDR3 covers 16 residues, taking in both the cysteine and the phenylalanine. Only the CDR3 part of the read is kept: 48 bases, read in frame from the first base.